This T cell receptor (beta chain) was documented in a study of T cell changes during pregnancy in multiple sclerosis (dated by TCRdb to about 2019). In the study overall: The study examined how the T cell repertoire changed over the course of pregnancy in women with multiple sclerosis.

Library creation used the immunoSEQ multiplex PCR assay. TCRdb re-hosts the immuneACCESS table, in-frame sequences only. Its copies lack some clones; in the studies checked, an unresolved V gene accounts for under half of them, and the cause for the rest is not known. The sample table lists about 53,000 clones, about nine tenths of them with a count of one. 3% of the sample is held by the ten biggest clonotypes. V and J lose 5 bases and 1 base, and a span of 11 bases separates them. The CDR3 contains 14 residues, cysteine and phenylalanine counted. The CDR3 DNA has 42 bases and is translated from base 1. The germline V gene (reference sequence) provides CDR1 MNHEY and CDR2 SMNVEV. Remarks on this clone: The antigen it binds to is not known. Per-base quality was not reported, and no clone a single base away is much larger than it.

The specimen was CD8+ T cells from peripheral blood mononuclear cells, collected before pregnancy. The chain joins TRBV27 to TRBJ1-1, with no reliable assignment of the D segment. The receptor was isolated from a female donor with multiple sclerosis, enrolled in a pregnancy study. The bases read TGTGCCAGCAGTACTGTCCCCGGGAACACTGAAGCTTTCTTT. It codes for CASSTVPGNTEAFF.